These 30 T cell receptor beta chains were all obtained from the same sample, sequenced in a study of identical twins. Each CDR3 protein is one row after TCRdb ran MiXCR on the 5' RACE reads. This sample has 240,000 or so distinct CDR3 sequences, with roughly 10% found just once. Sequencing was done on a sample of memory T cells sorted from blood. Every receptor here comes from a man aged 45-60 years in good health.

This clonotype was picked up many times. This chain links TRBV14 with TRBJ1-1; D gene ambiguous. The ends were cut back, 5 bases at V and 1 base at J, with 5 bases in the middle. CDR1 is SGHDN, CDR2 FVKESK, per germline. The CDR3 length is 12 residues. DNA for the CDR3: TGTGCCAGCAGCAAACAGAACACTGAAGCTTTCTTT. This sequence encodes CASSKQNTEAFF.

The chain combines TRBV19 with TRBJ2-1; D possibly corresponds to TRBD1 (7 bases). With 7 bases removed from V and 10 bases from J, the gap between germline ends came to 23 bases. The CDR3 length is 15 residues. Looked up from germline, CDR1 is LNHDA and CDR2 is SQIVND (reference sequence). The CDR3 nucleotides are TGTGCCAGTACTATTAGCGGACAGGTGAATAGGGAGCAGTTCTTC. Protein: CASTISGQVNREQFF.

This clonotype occurred a few times. The chain links TRBV5-1 to TRBJ1-6; D gene unclear. Trimming took 0 bases from V and 3 from J, leaving 7 bases between them. Germline V lookup: CDR1 SGHRS, CDR2 YFSETQ. The CDR3 extends over 15 amino acids. This CDR3 reads CASSLAGSYNSPLHF. CDR3 sequence (DNA): TGCGCCAGCAGCTTGGCTGGCAGCTATAATTCACCCCTCCACTTT.

The chain has TRBV28 and TRBJ2-3; D is possibly TRBD2 (7 bases). V lost 3 bases and J lost 10, with 20 bases in between. This CDR3 region has 15 residues. CDR1 is MDHEN and CDR2 is SYDVKM in the germline V gene. The CDR3 is CASSFRGLFGGAQYF. The CDR3 DNA sequence: TGTGCCAGCAGTTTCAGGGGACTATTCGGGGGCGCGCAGTATTTT.

This clonotype has a count of ten or more. The chain links TRBV12-3 or TRBV12-4 to TRBJ2-4, with TRBD2 matching over 7 bases. V trimming: 6 bases; J trimming: 4 bases; junction bases outside the gene matches: 9. The CDR3 loop spans 15 amino acids. The CDR3 coding sequence is TGTGCCAGCAGCGCCCCGTCTAGCGGAAAAAACATTCAGTACTTC. This translates into CASSAPSSGKNIQYF.

This clonotype was detected many times. The V gene is TRBV5-5, the J gene TRBJ2-1; 7 bases line up with TRBD1. Germline V gives CDR1 SGHKS, CDR2 YYEKEE (reference sequence). J lost 3 bases, V lost 0 bases, and 6 bases had no gene match. This CDR3 contains 16 residues. The CDR3 reads CASSLVGQTYYNEQFF. Here the CDR3 DNA reads TGTGCCAGCAGCTTGGTGGGACAGACCTACTACAATGAGCAGTTCTTC.

This clonotype has a count of ten or more. V and J are TRBV14 and TRBJ2-7; D gene unclear. Germline CDR1 reads SGHDN; CDR2 reads FVKESK. V was shortened by 1 base and J by 7 bases, with 14 bases between the two germline ends. CDR3 length equals 14 residues. CDR3 DNA sequence: TGTGCCAGCAGCCAAGCCGAGACGCTAGGGGAGCAGTACTTC. Amino acids: CASSQAETLGEQYF.

This clonotype showed up just a few times. The chain uses TRBV7-8 and TRBJ1-1, with D unresolved. Between the trimmed V and J ends, which lost 1 base and 1 base, there was a span of 10 bases. The V gene's germline CDR1 is SGHVS and CDR2 FQNEAQ. The CDR3 loop spans 15 amino acids. The CDR3 nucleotides are TGTGCCAGCAGCTTAGGGTCCGGGGAGAACACTGAAGCTTTCTTT. Translation: CASSLGSGENTEAFF.

The chain recombines TRBV5-1 with TRBJ2-3; no definite D call. V was shortened by 3 bases and J by 1 base, with 6 bases between the two germline ends. This CDR3 has 13 amino acids. Germline values: CDR1 SGHRS, CDR2 YFSETQ. The CDR3 reads CASSSPGTDTQYF. In nucleotides, the CDR3 is TGCGCCAGCAGCTCACCCGGCACAGATACGCAGTATTTT. Together with reference TRBV5-1 and TRBJ2-3, the CDR3 gives the full variable domain: KAGVTQTPRYLIKTRGQQVTLSCSPISGHRSVSWYQQTPGQGLQFLFEYFSETQRNKGNFPGRFSGRQFSNSRSEMNVSTLELGDSALYLCASSSPGTDTQYFGPGTRLTVL.

The rearrangement links TRBV19 to TRBJ2-1; 8 positions agree with TRBD2. Germline-derived CDR1 and CDR2 are LNHDA and SQIVND (reference sequence). The CDR3 has 16 residues. Germline trimming cut 3 bases from V and 3 bases from J; bases unmatched to any gene: 7. In nucleotides, the CDR3 is TGTGCCAGTAGTATGGTTGCGGGAGGTAACTACAATGAGCAGTTCTTC. Its translation: CASSMVAGGNYNEQFF.

This clonotype appeared many times. This rearrangement joins TRBV7-2 to TRBJ1-1; D may be TRBD1 (6 bases). V was pared by 2 bases and J by 4 bases, with 11 bases between. The CDR3 is 14 amino acids. CDR1 SGHTA and CDR2 FQGNSA come from the germline V gene. In DNA form, the CDR3 reads TGTGCCAGCAGCTTAACGGGGGCGGGCACTGAAGCTTTCTTT. Translating it yields CASSLTGAGTEAFF.

The rearrangement uses TRBV29-1 and TRBJ2-7, with 7 positions matching TRBD2. CDR1 SQVTM and CDR2 ANQGSEA come from the germline V gene. The V segment lost 6 bases and the J segment 6 bases; nucleotides outside the gene matches: 8. The CDR3 length is 12 residues. CDR3 DNA sequence: TGCAGCGTCGGCGAGCGGGGCGGCGAGCAGTACTTC. Its protein is CSVGERGGEQYF.

Many counts were recorded for this clonotype. The chain couples TRBV28 to TRBJ2-1; 9 bases line up with TRBD1. The CDR3 is 15 residues long. Germline assignment: CDR1 MDHEN and CDR2 SYDVKM. J lost 4 bases, V lost 7 bases, and 8 bases had no gene match. The chain's CDR3 is CASKPTGGAYNEQFF. CDR3 bases: TGTGCCAGCAAACCCACAGGGGGCGCTTACAATGAGCAGTTCTTC.

The chain combines TRBV6-6 with TRBJ2-7; perhaps TRBD1 as D (6 bases). The germline CDR1 and CDR2 sequences are MNHNY and SVGAGI (reference sequence). There are 13 residues in the CDR3. The germline V and J ends were trimmed by 6 bases and 6 bases, with 15 bases remaining between them. The CDR3 loop is CASRGTGFSEQYF. The CDR3 nucleotides read TGTGCCAGCAGAGGAACAGGGTTTTCCGAGCAGTACTTC.

In the case of this clonotype: This sequence may be a read error, since a much larger clone differs from it by one base. This sequence joins TRBV15 and TRBJ1-5, with 9 bases fitting TRBD1. Germline lookup yields CDR1 LNHNV and CDR2 YYDKDF (reference sequence). The CDR3 totals 19 residues. This CDR3 is CAISRDLRGQGLRNQPQHF. The CDR3 DNA sequence: TGTGCCATCAGCAGAGATCTTAGAGGACAGGGGTTGCGCAATCAGCCCCAGCATTTT.

This chain connects TRBV27 to TRBJ1-4; 9 bases line up with TRBD1. This CDR3 spans 16 amino acids. Per germline, CDR1 MNHEY and CDR2 SMNVEV (reference sequence). The junction had 8 bases not matched to a gene; V was cut back by 5 bases and J by 4 bases. The DNA for the CDR3 is TGTGCCAGCAGTCGGGACAGGGCGTATGTTAATGAAAAACTGTTTTTT. The encoded protein is CASSRDRAYVNEKLFF.

In its sample, this clonotype was seen many times. The chain uses TRBV5-1 and TRBJ1-5, with 9 bases aligning to TRBD1. Trimming took 2 bases from V and 7 from J; bases not matched to a gene: 7. This CDR3 comprises 15 residues. Germline lookup yields CDR1 SGHRS and CDR2 YFSETQ. Here the CDR3 DNA reads TGCGCCAGCAGCTTTTCCGACAGGGGGTACCAGCCCCAGCATTTT. Its translation is CASSFSDRGYQPQHF.

The gene calls are TRBV7-9 and TRBJ2-5; D remains ambiguous. Trimming cost V 2 bases and J 5 bases, with 9 bases left between them. Per germline, CDR1 SEHNR and CDR2 FQNEAQ (reference sequence). The CDR3 consists of 13 residues. The CDR3 spells CASSLSIRETQYF. The CDR3 nucleotides read TGTGCCAGCAGCTTATCGATCCGGGAGACCCAGTACTTC.

Comments on this clonotype: A clone one base away is much larger, so this may be a read error. The chain links TRBV28 to TRBJ1-3; no clear D. The length of the CDR3 is 16 residues. From germline, CDR1 is MDHEN and CDR2 SYDVKM. The CDR3 protein is CASSLRTLISGNPIYF. CDR3 DNA sequence: TGTGCCAGCAGTTTACGGACCCTGATCTCTGGAAACCCCATATATTTT. The full variable domain, in which reference TRBV28 and TRBJ1-3 provide the parts outside the CDR3, is DVKVTQSSRYLVKRTGEKVFLECVQDMDHENMFWYRQDPGLGLRLIYFSYDVKMKEKGDIPEGYSVSREKKERFSLILESASTNQTSMYLCASSLRTLISGNPIYFGEGSWLTVV.

The CDR3 loop reads CASSPEGTNEKLFF. As DNA, the CDR3 is TGTGCCAGCTCACCGGAGGGGACTAATGAAAAACTGTTTTTT. This chain links TRBV18 with TRBJ1-4, with D tentatively TRBD1 (5 bases). This CDR3 is 14 amino acids long. Germline CDR1 is KGHSH and CDR2 is LQKENI. Trimming removed 3 bases from V and 2 bases from J, with 7 bases in between. The full variable domain, with the rest looked up from reference TRBV18 and TRBJ1-4, is NAGVMQNPRHLVRRRGQEARLRCSPMKGHSHVYWYRQLPEEGLKFMVYLQKENIIDESGMPKERFSAEFPKEGPSILRIQQVVRGDSAAYFCASSPEGTNEKLFFGSGTQLSVL.

This clonotype was seen repeatedly, ten times or more. The chain is built from TRBV20-1 and TRBJ1-1, with 9 bases matching TRBD1. Germline V gene sequence: CDR1 DFQATT, CDR2 SNEGSKA (reference sequence). This CDR3 contains 13 residues. Trimming took 6 bases from V and 2 from J; bases not matched to a gene: 4. The CDR3 reads CSAPTGGNTEAFF. In nucleotides, the CDR3 is TGCAGTGCACCGACAGGGGGAAACACTGAAGCTTTCTTT.

This chain links TRBV28 with TRBJ1-2; D perhaps matches TRBD1 (5 bases). This CDR3 region has 13 residues. Germline loops: CDR1 MDHEN, CDR2 SYDVKM. V was pared by 10 bases and J by 9 bases, with 21 bases between. The CDR3 sequence is CATARGADYSYTF. The DNA for the CDR3 is TGTGCCACCGCCAGAGGGGCAGATTATAGCTACACCTTC.

This clonotype was observed many times. The V gene is TRBV20-1, the J gene TRBJ2-6, with D tentatively TRBD1 or TRBD2 (5 bases each). CDR1 and CDR2 from the germline V gene are DFQATT and SNEGSKA (reference sequence). This CDR3 spans 16 amino acids. Trimming took 0 bases from V and 5 from J, leaving 14 bases between them. CDR3 sequence: CSARDKGPHRANVLTF. The DNA for the CDR3 is TGCAGTGCTAGAGACAAGGGACCGCATAGGGCCAACGTCCTGACTTTC.

This clonotype showed up just a few times. The chain links TRBV12-3 or TRBV12-4 to TRBJ2-7, with 10 positions matching TRBD1. The V gene end was trimmed by 7 bases and the J gene end by 6 bases; junction bases not matched to a gene: 9. The CDR3 has 14 amino acids. The CDR3 nucleotides are TGTGCCAGCACATTGGGACAGGGGAAGGGCGAGCAGTACTTC. Translated: CASTLGQGKGEQYF.

This clonotype has a handful of counts. The CDR3 region has the DNA TGTGCCAGCAGCACACCAACTGGAGATACGCAGTATTTT. It translates to CASSTPTGDTQYF. This chain links TRBV5-4 with TRBJ2-3; D is ambiguous. The length of the CDR3 is 13 residues. Germline CDR1 reads SGHNT; CDR2 reads YYREEE (reference sequence). The V gene lost 4 bases and the J gene lost 5 bases, with 11 bases spanning the gap.

In its sample, this clonotype was seen many times. The genes are TRBV7-2 and TRBJ2-2; TRBD2 might be the D (5 bases). CDR3 size: 14 residues. CDR1 and CDR2 from the germline V gene are SGHTA and FQGNSA. V was cut by 5 bases and J by 0 bases, with 7 bases left in between. In DNA form, the CDR3 reads TGTGCCAGCAGCCCGGGAACGAACACCGGGGAGCTGTTTTTT. Translating it yields CASSPGTNTGELFF. The variable domain in full, with the rest retrieved from reference TRBV7-2 and TRBJ2-2, is GAGVSQSPSNKVTEKGKDVELRCDPISGHTALYWYRQSLGQGLEFLIYFQGNSAPDKSGLPSDRFSAERTGGSVSTLTIQRTQQEDSAVYLCASSPGTNTGELFFGEGSRLTVL.

DNA of the CDR3: TGCGCCAGCAGCACGGGACAGGGGGCTGATTCACCCCTCCACTTT. This codes for CASSTGQGADSPLHF. The genes are TRBV5-1 and TRBJ1-6; 12 bases fit TRBD1. Germline lookup yields CDR1 SGHRS and CDR2 YFSETQ. The CDR3 covers 15 residues. V trimming: 4 bases; J trimming: 8 bases; junction bases outside the gene matches: 4.

Ten or more counts support this clonotype. The chain has TRBV11-2 and TRBJ2-7; no clear D. V was clipped by 1 base and J by 0 bases, with 13 bases between them. The germline gives CDR1 SGHAT, CDR2 FQNNGV. This CDR3 comprises 16 residues. Here the CDR3 DNA reads TGTGCCAGCAGCTTAGTACACACTCTTGGCTCCTACGAGCAGTACTTC. Its translation: CASSLVHTLGSYEQYF. The variable domain in full, completed from reference TRBV11-2 and TRBJ2-7, reads EAGVAQSPRYKIIEKRQSVAFWCNPISGHATLYWYQQILGQGPKLLIQFQNNGVVDDSQLPKDRFSAERLKGVDSTLKIQPAKLEDSAVYLCASSLVHTLGSYEQYFGPGTRLTVT.

This chain links TRBV5-8 with TRBJ2-3; D is undetermined. V lost 1 base to trimming and J lost 2 bases, with 11 bases between them. The CDR3 is 15 amino acids. The germline V gene has CDR1 SGHTS and CDR2 YDEGEE. CDR3 in amino acids: CASSLYASYTDTQYF. The DNA of the CDR3 is TGTGCCAGCAGCTTGTATGCCAGTTACACAGATACGCAGTATTTT.

This chain connects TRBV20-1 to TRBJ1-1; D gene unclear. This CDR3 is built from 14 residues. CDR1 and CDR2 from the germline V gene are DFQATT and SNEGSKA (reference sequence). The ends were cut back, 0 bases at V and 0 bases at J, with 8 bases in the middle. For the CDR3, the DNA is TGCAGTGCTAGAGATGGGCGGGTGAACACTGAAGCTTTCTTT. The encoded protein is CSARDGRVNTEAFF.